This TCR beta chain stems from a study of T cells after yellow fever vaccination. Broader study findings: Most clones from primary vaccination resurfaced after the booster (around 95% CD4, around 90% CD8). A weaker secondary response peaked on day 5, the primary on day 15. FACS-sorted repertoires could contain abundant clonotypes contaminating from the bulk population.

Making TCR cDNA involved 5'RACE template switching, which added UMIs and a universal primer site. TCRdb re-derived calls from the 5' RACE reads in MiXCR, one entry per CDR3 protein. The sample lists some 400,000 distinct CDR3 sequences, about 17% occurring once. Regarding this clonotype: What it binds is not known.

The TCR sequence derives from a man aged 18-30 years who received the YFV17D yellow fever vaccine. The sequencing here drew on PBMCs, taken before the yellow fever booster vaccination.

CDR3 amino acids: CASSLSGLPGETQYF. As DNA, the CDR3 is TGTGCCAGCAGCTTAAGCGGGCTCCCTGGAGAGACCCAGTACTTC. The rearrangement uses TRBV7-2 and TRBJ2-5; a weak D match, TRBD2 (6 bases). Trimming shortened V by 2 bases and J by 4 bases, and 14 bases separated the two germline ends. This CDR3 region has 15 residues. The germline V gene has CDR1 SGHTA and CDR2 FQGNSA.